This TCR beta chain was identified during a study of blood T cell repertoires in COVID-19. Study as a whole: T cells, B-cell-depleted T cells, or PBMCs provided the cDNA or gDNA that served as material.

Participants were aged about 18 to 100 years, lived in 25 or so US areas, and enrolled virtually. Recovered Cohort 3 donors showed two negative PCRs, clearance, or symptom resolution. Using immunoSEQ multiplex PCR, the repertoire was profiled, and TCRdb retains in-frame clones only, with some absent. The sample lists under 150,000 clones, approximately 80% occurring once. With V trimmed by 7 bases and J by 8 bases, 8 bases remained unmatched. Looked up from germline, CDR1 is SQVTM and CDR2 is ANQGSEA. This CDR3 region has 14 residues. The chain has TRBV29-1 and TRBJ2-1, with 13 bases identical to TRBD2. The sequence was obtained from a woman aged 40 to 50 who had recovered from COVID-19. Material for sequencing was PBMCs or T cells enriched from blood (not recorded which). CDR3 nucleotide sequence: TGCAGCGCCGAGGGACTAGCGGGGATAGATGAGCAGTTCTTC. It is translated as CSAEGLAGIDEQFF.